This T cell receptor beta chain comes out of a study of cytomegalovirus exposure and HLA in healthy donors. PCR involved 60 Vbeta and 13 Jbeta primers. TCRdb's table, derived via immunoSEQ multiplex PCR, lists solely in-frame clones and lacks some. The data contain approximately 150,000 clones, 70% to 80% of them singletons. Study conclusions and caveats: In an earlier analysis, in some 500 donors, most V segments appeared productive either ~90% or ~30% of the time. V- and J-gene trimming in TCR beta was tied to a missense DCLRE1C variant by an analysis performed later.

Remarks on this clone: Its antigen remains unknown. Relative to the germline gene, one junction end is altered; a read error may explain this.

Sequencing input: PBMCs. This TCR derives from a man aged 35 to 55 in good health and CMV-seronegative.

CDR3 in amino acids: CSTTSGAWGERFF. CDR3 nucleotides: TGCAGCACTACTAGCGGGGCCTGGGGTGAGCGGTTCTTC. This chain uses TRBV29-1 with TRBJ2-1, with TRBD2 identical over 10 bases. CDR1 and CDR2 from the germline V gene are SQVTM and ANQGSEA. The length of the CDR3 is 13 residues.